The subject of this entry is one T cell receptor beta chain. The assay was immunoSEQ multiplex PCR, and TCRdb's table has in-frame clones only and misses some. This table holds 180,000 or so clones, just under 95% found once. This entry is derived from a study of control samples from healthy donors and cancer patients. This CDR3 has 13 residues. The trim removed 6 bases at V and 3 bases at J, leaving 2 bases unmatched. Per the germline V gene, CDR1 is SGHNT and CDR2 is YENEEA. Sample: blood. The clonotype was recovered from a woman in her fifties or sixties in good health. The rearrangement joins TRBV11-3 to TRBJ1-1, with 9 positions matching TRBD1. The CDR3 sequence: CASSRTGDTEAFF. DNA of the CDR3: TGTGCCAGCAGTCGGACAGGGGACACTGAAGCTTTCTTT.